This passage covers 8 T cell receptor beta chains from one sample sequenced in a study of OX40 agonist ivuxolimab in advanced cancers. Sequencing was performed with immunoSEQ multiplex PCR; in TCRdb, only in-frame clones are kept and a portion is missing. The sample yields about 33,000 clones, about 74% seen once. The sample here was CD4+ or CD8+ T cells sorted from blood, taken in a trial of the OX40 agonist ivuxolimab. These receptor sequences come from an adult with an advanced solid tumor such as melanoma, head and neck, liver or kidney cancer.

J is TRBJ2-1 and V is TRBV5-1, with D maybe TRBD2 (6 bases). V was clipped by 0 bases and J by 9 bases, with 19 bases between them. CDR3 size: 16 residues. Germline V gives CDR1 SGHRS, CDR2 YFSETQ. In DNA form, the CDR3 reads TGCGCCAGCAGCTTGGCCGGGGGTAAGGGTAACATTGAGCAGTTCTTC. Encoded protein: CASSLAGGKGNIEQFF.

The V call is TRBV6-1, the J call TRBJ1-1, with 8 bases identical to TRBD1. Germline CDR1 MNHNS, CDR2 SASEGT. Losses at the gene ends were 2 bases for V and 5 bases for J; bases not matched to a gene: 4. This CDR3 is built from 14 residues. The chain's CDR3 is CASSESGGLTEAFF. In DNA form, the CDR3 reads TGTGCCAGCAGTGAATCAGGGGGCCTGACTGAAGCTTTCTTT.

This clone was seen just once. This chain joins TRBV18 and TRBJ2-2; D perhaps matches TRBD2 (5 bases). The germline V gene encodes CDR1 KGHSH and CDR2 LQKENI. This CDR3 is 13 amino acids long. V shed 2 bases and J shed 4 bases, with 5 bases lying between them. The CDR3 is CASSPTSTGELFF. The CDR3 region has the DNA TGTGCCAGCTCACCAACTAGCACCGGGGAGCTGTTTTTT.

The CDR3 nucleotides are TGCGCCAGCAGCCGAGGGACGGATAATGAAAAACTGTTTTTT. It yields the protein CASSRGTDNEKLFF. The chain employs TRBV4-1 and TRBJ1-4; weak D call: TRBD1 (5 bases). Germline-derived CDR1 and CDR2 are MGHRA and YSYEKL. V lost 4 bases, J lost 4 bases, and 10 bases lay in between. There are 14 residues in the CDR3.

The CDR3, as DNA: TGTGCCAGCAGCTTGGAAATCGCGGACAGCTATGGCTACACCTTC. Protein: CASSLEIADSYGYTF. The chain uses TRBV5-4 and TRBJ1-2, with D possibly being TRBD1 (6 bases). The ends were cut back, 0 bases at V and 4 bases at J, with 13 bases in the middle. This CDR3 spans 15 amino acids. CDR1 is SGHNT, CDR2 YYREEE, per germline (reference sequence). Combining the CDR3 with reference TRBV5-4 and TRBJ1-2 gives the whole variable domain ETGVTQSPTHLIKTRGQQVTLRCSSQSGHNTVSWYQQALGQGPQFIFQYYREEENGRGNFPPRFSGLQFPNYSSELNVNALELDDSALYLCASSLEIADSYGYTFGSGTRLTVV.

This chain joins TRBV10-2 and TRBJ2-7; the D is unclear. CDR1 and CDR2 from the germline V gene are WSHSY and SAAADI. Trimming stripped 6 bases from V and 2 bases from J, with 14 bases between. The length of the CDR3 is 14 residues. CDR3 in DNA: TGCGCCAGCAGGGCAGCGCTAGGAACCTACGAGCAGTACTTC. This encodes CASRAALGTYEQYF.

The J gene is TRBJ2-6, the V gene TRBV30; TRBD1 matches 7 bases. The trim removed 3 bases at V and 0 bases at J, leaving 5 bases unmatched. CDR1 is GTSNPN and CDR2 is SVGIG in the germline V gene (reference sequence). CDR3 length equals 16 residues. The CDR3: CAWSRDSFSGANVLTF. CDR3 sequence (DNA): TGTGCCTGGAGCCGGGACAGTTTCTCTGGGGCCAACGTCCTGACTTTC.

The table lists this clone with a count of one. The genes are TRBV5-4 and TRBJ2-1, with D perhaps matching TRBD2 (7 bases). The CDR3 extends over 14 amino acids. From germline, CDR1 is SGHNT and CDR2 YYREEE (reference sequence). The V and J ends lost 7 bases and 6 bases respectively, with 17 bases between them. CDR3 residues: CASRKGGGLNEQFF. The CDR3 DNA follows: TGTGCCAGCCGTAAGGGGGGGGGCCTCAATGAGCAGTTCTTC.